The 21 T cell receptor beta chains given below trace back to one sample, sequenced in a study of T cells in localized non-small cell lung cancer. TCRdb's copy holds only in-frame clones and misses some; the assay was immunoSEQ multiplex PCR. The top ten hold over 8% of the sample, which has a few thousand clones, around 25% seen once. The material was normal lung tissue next to the tumor, obtained before any cancer treatment. The receptors originated from a man aged 40-75 years with stage II lung adenocarcinoma.

V and J are TRBV19 and TRBJ2-3, with 7 nucleotides matching TRBD1. The V and J ends lost 2 bases and 2 bases, in that order; junction bases with no gene match: 4. CDR3 length: 15 residues. Germline V gene data show CDR1 as LNHDA and CDR2 as SQIVND (reference sequence). Written as DNA, the CDR3 is TGTGCCAGTAGTATACGGGGACAGTCCACAGATACGCAGTATTTT. As protein: CASSIRGQSTDTQYF.

The chain links TRBV6-8 to TRBJ1-2; a possible D gene is TRBD1 (5 bases). The CDR3 length is 14 residues. V was trimmed by 0 bases and J by 3 bases, leaving 8 bases between them. Germline V gives CDR1 MNHGY, CDR2 SAAAGT. DNA of the CDR3: TGTGCCAGCAGTTACTCTAGGGGATACTATGGCTACACCTTC. Translating it yields CASSYSRGYYGYTF.

This clone has a handful of counts. The V gene is TRBV19, the J gene TRBJ1-2; 7 bases match TRBD1. Germline trimming cut 1 base from V and 7 bases from J; bases unmatched to any gene: 3. The CDR3 has 13 amino acids. Germline values: CDR1 LNHDA, CDR2 SQIVND (reference sequence). This CDR3 reads CASSIGQGPGYTF. CDR3 bases: TGTGCCAGTAGTATAGGACAGGGCCCTGGCTACACCTTC.

The V gene is TRBV6-8, the J gene TRBJ1-5; TRBD1 matches 7 bases. Germline V gene lookup returns CDR1 MNHGY and CDR2 SAAAGT. This CDR3 comprises 18 residues. The V segment lost 5 bases and the J segment 0 bases; nucleotides outside the gene matches: 13. This CDR3 is CASSGLGATGNSNQPQHF. The CDR3 DNA follows: TGTGCCAGCAGTGGCCTAGGGGCGACAGGGAATAGCAATCAGCCCCAGCATTTT.

This clone is classed as medium-sized (0.01 to 0.1%). This rearrangement joins TRBV11-3 to TRBJ1-1; D ambiguous. V lost 5 bases, J lost 0 bases, and 16 bases lay in between. This CDR3 is built from 16 residues. Germline V gene sequence: CDR1 SGHNT, CDR2 YENEEA. The CDR3 nucleotides read TGTGCCAGCAGCCCCCCAGGAGCCCATATGAACACTGAAGCTTTCTTT. Amino acid sequence: CASSPPGAHMNTEAFF.

The CDR3, as DNA: TGTGCCAGTAGTATTGGAGGCCAGGTAAATTCACCCCTCCACTTT. As protein: CASSIGGQVNSPLHF. The chain uses TRBV19 and TRBJ1-6, with D unresolved. The CDR3 is 15 residues long. Germline V CDR1 and CDR2: LNHDA, SQIVND (reference sequence). V was cut by 3 bases and J by 7 bases, with 13 bases left in between.

This clone was seen a few times. The chain recombines TRBV10-2 with TRBJ2-3; the match to TRBD2 covers 16 bases. Germline V lookup: CDR1 WSHSY, CDR2 SAAADI. CDR3 length equals 20 residues. With V trimmed by 3 bases and J by 4 bases, 13 bases remained unmatched. The CDR3 region has the DNA TGCGCCAGCAGTGACCCCCCCCCGGGACTAGCGGGGGGGAGCGCAGATACGCAGTATTTT. Encoded protein: CASSDPPPGLAGGSADTQYF.

The table lists this clone with a few counts. The chain has TRBV11-3 and TRBJ1-3, with D maybe TRBD1 (6 bases). Trimming left V 3 bases short and J 2 bases short, with 14 bases between. The CDR3 is 16 amino acids. Germline assignment: CDR1 SGHNT and CDR2 YENEEA. The CDR3 loop reads CASSFGAPGAGNTIYF. The CDR3 region has the DNA TGTGCCAGCAGCTTTGGCGCCCCAGGGGCTGGAAACACCATATATTTT.

The CDR3 DNA is TGCGCCAGCAGTCCCGAGACAGGGGGGGGCTCCTACGAGCAGTACGTC. It specifies CASSPETGGGSYEQYV. The V call is TRBV23-1, the J call TRBJ2-7; 9 nucleotides line up with TRBD1. TRBV23-1 counts as an open reading frame of uncertain function. J lost 0 bases, V lost 4 bases, and 7 bases had no gene match. This CDR3 has 16 amino acids.

This clone is medium-sized in the sample. The chain is built from TRBV6-8 and TRBJ2-5; perhaps D is TRBD1 or TRBD2 (6 bases each). Germline V gene data show CDR1 as MNHGY and CDR2 as SAAAGT. The CDR3 has 12 residues. Trimming left V 8 bases short and J 5 bases short, with 12 bases between. CDR3 in DNA: TGTGCCAGCTCAGGGGACTCGGAGACCCAGTACTTC. Amino acids: CASSGDSETQYF.

The chain employs TRBV6-8 and TRBJ2-6; 8 bases fit TRBD1. After removal of 5 bases from V and 1 base from J, the junction contained 13 bases not matched to a gene. The germline V gene has CDR1 MNHGY and CDR2 SAAAGT. This CDR3 has 19 residues. The CDR3 protein is CASSPEIGQGGSGANVLTF. DNA of the CDR3: TGTGCCAGCAGTCCTGAGATTGGACAGGGTGGTTCTGGGGCCAACGTCCTGACTTTC.

This clone has only one observation. The chain couples TRBV10-1 to TRBJ2-1; either TRBD1 or TRBD2 may supply D (6 bases each). The V end lost 0 bases, the J end lost 4 bases, and 10 bases lay between the germline ends. The germline gives CDR1 WNHNN, CDR2 SYGVQD (reference sequence). The CDR3 has 15 amino acids. This CDR3 is CASSESGGGYNEQFF. CDR3 nucleotides: TGCGCCAGCAGTGAGTCGGGGGGCGGATACAATGAGCAGTTCTTC.

The V gene is TRBV5-1, the J gene TRBJ2-7; D is perhaps TRBD2 (5 bases). The CDR3 covers 15 residues. Germline V gives CDR1 SGHRS, CDR2 YFSETQ. V was shortened by 0 bases and J by 7 bases, with 17 bases between the two germline ends. The CDR3 sequence: CASSLEVRGLGEQYV. The CDR3 coding sequence is TGCGCCAGCAGCTTGGAGGTTCGGGGTCTTGGGGAGCAGTACGTC.

The rearrangement links TRBV19 to TRBJ2-1; perhaps TRBD2 as D (6 bases). This CDR3 comprises 16 residues. The V end lost 7 bases, the J end lost 4 bases, and 20 bases lay between the germline ends. CDR1 and CDR2 from the germline V gene are LNHDA and SQIVND (reference sequence). CDR3 DNA sequence: TGTGCCAGTACCCCCACCACTAGGAGGGCTTACAATGAGCAGTTCTTC. It codes for CASTPTTRRAYNEQFF.

This clone was counted a few times. The J gene is TRBJ2-1, the V gene TRBV9; maybe TRBD1 (7 bases). Germline loops: CDR1 SGDLS, CDR2 YYNGEE. The V and J ends lost 4 bases and 4 bases respectively, with 12 bases between them. The CDR3 is 14 amino acids. The CDR3 coding sequence is TGTGCCAGCAGCAGGCGGGACAGATACAATGAGCAGTTCTTC. Its translation: CASSRRDRYNEQFF. The variable domain in full, with the rest retrieved from reference TRBV9 and TRBJ2-1, is DSGVTQTPKHLITATGQRVTLRCSPRSGDLSVYWYQQSLDQGLQFLIQYYNGEERAKGNILERFSAQQFPDLHSELNLSSLELGDSALYFCASSRRDRYNEQFFGPGTRLTVL.

This clone was counted between two and nine times. The chain employs TRBV6-8 and TRBJ1-1, with D maybe TRBD1 (6 bases). The V gene lost 7 bases and the J gene lost 1 base, with 22 bases spanning the gap. The CDR3 runs 17 residues. The V gene's germline CDR1 is MNHGY and CDR2 SAAAGT. The CDR3 sequence: CASTLRGGGGANTEAFF. The CDR3, as DNA: TGTGCCAGCACCCTCAGAGGGGGTGGAGGGGCGAACACTGAAGCTTTCTTT.

The J gene is TRBJ1-1, the V gene TRBV30; D is ambiguous. The germline gives CDR1 GTSNPN, CDR2 SVGIG (reference sequence). This CDR3 is 16 amino acids long. The V end was cut by 5 bases, the J end by 1 base, with 20 bases between. The DNA of the CDR3 is TGTGCCTGGCGGTTCATGACTCTTGGGTCGAACACTGAAGCTTTCTTT. Its protein is CAWRFMTLGSNTEAFF.

The V call is TRBV6-8, the J call TRBJ2-1; D is perhaps TRBD2 (5 bases). CDR1 and CDR2 (germline): MNHGY, SAAAGT. CDR3 length: 13 residues. The V end was cut by 6 bases, the J end by 0 bases, with 6 bases between. DNA for the CDR3: TGTGCCAGCAGCCGGGACTCCTACAATGAGCAGTTCTTC. This encodes CASSRDSYNEQFF.

This clone came up a few times. The chain employs TRBV11-3 and TRBJ2-1, with 9 bases that match TRBD2. The CDR3 extends over 17 amino acids. CDR1 is SGHNT and CDR2 is YENEEA in the germline V gene. Trimming at V came to 5 bases and at J to 3 bases, leaving 11 bases not matched to a gene. The CDR3 reads CASSQTLAGRNYNEQFF. CDR3 in DNA: TGTGCCAGCAGCCAAACCCTAGCGGGGAGGAACTACAATGAGCAGTTCTTC.

This chain joins TRBV6-8 and TRBJ1-6, with D possibly matching TRBD1 (5 bases). V lost 4 bases and J lost 7, with 8 bases in between. CDR3 size: 13 residues. Per germline, CDR1 MNHGY and CDR2 SAAAGT. As DNA, the CDR3 is TGTGCCAGCAGTTGGGACGGCAATTCACCCCTCCACTTT. This gives the protein CASSWDGNSPLHF.

The V call is TRBV11-3, the J call TRBJ1-3, with 9 bases identical to TRBD1. V shed 4 bases and J 5 bases; nucleotides not matched to a gene: 12. This CDR3 is built from 17 residues. Germline V gene sequence: CDR1 SGHNT, CDR2 YENEEA. CDR3 loop: CASSSGTGSLFRNTIYF. CDR3 in DNA: TGTGCCAGCAGCTCAGGGACAGGGAGTTTATTCAGAAACACCATATATTTT.